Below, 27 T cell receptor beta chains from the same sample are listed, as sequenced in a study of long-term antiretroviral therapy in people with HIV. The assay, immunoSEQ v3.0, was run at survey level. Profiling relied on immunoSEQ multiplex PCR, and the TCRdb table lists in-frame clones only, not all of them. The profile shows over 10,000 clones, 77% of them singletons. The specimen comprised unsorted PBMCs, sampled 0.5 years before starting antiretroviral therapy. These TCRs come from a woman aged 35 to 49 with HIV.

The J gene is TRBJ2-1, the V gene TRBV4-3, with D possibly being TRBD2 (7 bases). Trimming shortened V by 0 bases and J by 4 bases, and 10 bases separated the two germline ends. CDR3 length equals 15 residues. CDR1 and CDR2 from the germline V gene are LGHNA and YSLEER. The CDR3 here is CASSQDEGGYNEQFF. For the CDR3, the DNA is TGCGCCAGCAGCCAAGATGAGGGGGGGTACAATGAGCAGTTCTTC.

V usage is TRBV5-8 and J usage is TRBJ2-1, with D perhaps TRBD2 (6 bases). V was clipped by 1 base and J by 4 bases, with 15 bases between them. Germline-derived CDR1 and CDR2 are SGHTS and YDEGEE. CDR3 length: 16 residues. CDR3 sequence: CASSLIITRGYNEQFF. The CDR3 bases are TGTGCCAGCAGCTTGATTATTACCCGGGGGTACAATGAGCAGTTCTTC.

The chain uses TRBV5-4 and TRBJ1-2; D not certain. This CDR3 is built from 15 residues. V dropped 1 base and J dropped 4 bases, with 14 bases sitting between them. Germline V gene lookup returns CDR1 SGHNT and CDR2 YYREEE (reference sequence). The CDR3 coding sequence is TGTGCCAGCAGCTTGAACCCTGGGTCTAGCTATGGCTACACCTTC. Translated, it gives CASSLNPGSSYGYTF. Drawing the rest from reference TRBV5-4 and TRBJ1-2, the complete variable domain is ETGVTQSPTHLIKTRGQQVTLRCSSQSGHNTVSWYQQALGQGPQFIFQYYREEENGRGNFPPRFSGLQFPNYSSELNVNALELDDSALYLCASSLNPGSSYGYTFGSGTRLTVV.

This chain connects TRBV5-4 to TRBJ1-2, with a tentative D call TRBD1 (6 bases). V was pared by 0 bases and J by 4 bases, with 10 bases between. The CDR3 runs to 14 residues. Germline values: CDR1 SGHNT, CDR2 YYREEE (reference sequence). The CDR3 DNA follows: TGTGCCAGCAGCTTGGCCGCAGGGGTCTATGGCTACACCTTC. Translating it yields CASSLAAGVYGYTF.

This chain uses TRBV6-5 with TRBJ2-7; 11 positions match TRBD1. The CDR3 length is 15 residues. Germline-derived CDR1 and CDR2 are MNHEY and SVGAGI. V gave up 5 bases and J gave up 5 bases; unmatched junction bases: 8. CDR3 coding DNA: TGTGCCAGCAGTCCCTGGACAGGGGGCGCGGACGAGCAGTACTTC. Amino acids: CASSPWTGGADEQYF.

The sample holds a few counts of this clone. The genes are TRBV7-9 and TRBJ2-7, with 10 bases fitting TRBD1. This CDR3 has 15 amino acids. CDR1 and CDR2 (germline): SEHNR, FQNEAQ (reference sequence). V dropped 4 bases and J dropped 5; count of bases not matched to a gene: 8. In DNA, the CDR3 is TGTGCCAGCAGCTCGCCGGGACAGGGGCTCCACGAGCAGTACTTC. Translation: CASSSPGQGLHEQYF. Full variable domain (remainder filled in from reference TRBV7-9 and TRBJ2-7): DTGVSQNPRHKITKRGQNVTFRCDPISEHNRLYWYRQTLGQGPEFLTYFQNEAQLEKSRLLSDRFSAERPKGSFSTLEIQRTEQGDSAMYLCASSSPGQGLHEQYFGPGTRLTVT.

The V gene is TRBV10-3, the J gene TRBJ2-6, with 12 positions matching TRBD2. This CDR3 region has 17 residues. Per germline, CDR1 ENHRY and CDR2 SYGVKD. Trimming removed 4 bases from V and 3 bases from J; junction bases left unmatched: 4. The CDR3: CAISGLAGVHGANVLTF. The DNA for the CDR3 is TGTGCCATCAGTGGACTAGCGGGAGTGCATGGGGCCAACGTCCTGACTTTC.

The CDR3 bases are TGTGCCAGCAGCTTAGCGCAGCTAGCGGGGGGAAATGAGCAGTTCTTC. Its protein is CASSLAQLAGGNEQFF. The chain employs TRBV7-2 and TRBJ2-1, with 11 bases matching TRBD2. Germline lookup yields CDR1 SGHTA and CDR2 FQGNSA. The J segment lost 7 bases and the V segment lost 0 bases, leaving 5 bases of the junction unmatched. The CDR3 sequence is 16 residues long.

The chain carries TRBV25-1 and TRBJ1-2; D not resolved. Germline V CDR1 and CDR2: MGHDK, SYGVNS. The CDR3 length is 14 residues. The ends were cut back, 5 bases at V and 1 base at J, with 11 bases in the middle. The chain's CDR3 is CASSPPQVNYGYTF. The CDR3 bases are TGTGCCAGCAGTCCCCCCCAGGTTAACTATGGCTACACCTTC.

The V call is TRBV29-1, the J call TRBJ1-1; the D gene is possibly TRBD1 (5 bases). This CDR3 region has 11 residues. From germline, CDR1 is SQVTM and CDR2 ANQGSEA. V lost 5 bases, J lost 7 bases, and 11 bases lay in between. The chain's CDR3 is CSVSWGSEAFF. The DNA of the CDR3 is TGCAGCGTTAGTTGGGGCAGTGAAGCTTTCTTT.

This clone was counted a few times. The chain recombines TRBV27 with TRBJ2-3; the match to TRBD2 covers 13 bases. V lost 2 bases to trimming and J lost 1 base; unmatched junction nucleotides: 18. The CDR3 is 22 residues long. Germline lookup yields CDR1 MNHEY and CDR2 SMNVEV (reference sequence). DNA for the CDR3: TGTGCCAGCAGTTTAAGGGGGCGAACAACTAGCGGGAGGGCCGTAGGCACAGATACGCAGTATTTT. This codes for CASSLRGRTTSGRAVGTDTQYF.

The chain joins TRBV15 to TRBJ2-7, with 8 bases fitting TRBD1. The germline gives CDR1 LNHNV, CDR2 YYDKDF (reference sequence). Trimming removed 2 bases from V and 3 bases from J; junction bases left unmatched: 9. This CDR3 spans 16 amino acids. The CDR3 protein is CATSRTDRGTFYEQYF. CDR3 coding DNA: TGTGCCACCAGCAGAACCGACAGGGGAACTTTCTACGAGCAGTACTTC.

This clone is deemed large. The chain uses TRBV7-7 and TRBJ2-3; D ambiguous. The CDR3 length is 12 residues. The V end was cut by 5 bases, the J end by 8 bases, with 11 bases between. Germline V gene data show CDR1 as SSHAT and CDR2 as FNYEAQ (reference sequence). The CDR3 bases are TGTGCCAGCAGCCCCGATAGTCGTACGCAGTATTTT. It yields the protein CASSPDSRTQYF.

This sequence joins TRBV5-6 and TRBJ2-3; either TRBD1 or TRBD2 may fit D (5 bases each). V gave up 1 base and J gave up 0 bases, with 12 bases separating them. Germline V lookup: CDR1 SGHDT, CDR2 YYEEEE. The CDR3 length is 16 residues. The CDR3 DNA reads TGTGCCAGCAGCTTGAGGGGAGCCTCTAGCACAGATACGCAGTATTTT. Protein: CASSLRGASSTDTQYF.

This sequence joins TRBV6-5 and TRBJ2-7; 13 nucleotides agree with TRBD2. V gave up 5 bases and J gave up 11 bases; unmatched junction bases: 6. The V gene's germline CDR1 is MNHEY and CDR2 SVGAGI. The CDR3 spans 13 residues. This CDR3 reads CASSDGLAGEEYF. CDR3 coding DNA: TGTGCCAGCAGTGACGGACTAGCGGGAGAGGAGTACTTC.

The CDR3 loop is CASSSTSNRAYGYTF. For the CDR3, the DNA is TGTGCCAGCAGTTCGACCTCGAACAGGGCCTATGGCTACACCTTC. The J gene is TRBJ1-2, the V gene TRBV6-5; possibly TRBD1 for D (6 bases). The V end lost 4 bases, the J end lost 4 bases, and 16 bases lay between the germline ends. Germline CDR1 reads MNHEY; CDR2 reads SVGAGI. This CDR3 is 15 amino acids long.

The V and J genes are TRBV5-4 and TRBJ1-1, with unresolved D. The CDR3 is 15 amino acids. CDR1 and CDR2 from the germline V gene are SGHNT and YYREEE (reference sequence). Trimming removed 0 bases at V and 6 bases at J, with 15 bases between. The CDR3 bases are TGTGCCAGCAGCTTGGTTTTTGGTCCTAGGGCTGAAGCTTTCTTT. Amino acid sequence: CASSLVFGPRAEAFF.

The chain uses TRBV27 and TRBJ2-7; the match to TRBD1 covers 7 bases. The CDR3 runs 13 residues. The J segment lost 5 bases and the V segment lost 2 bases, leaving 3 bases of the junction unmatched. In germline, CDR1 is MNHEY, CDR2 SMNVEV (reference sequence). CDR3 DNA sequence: TGTGCCAGCAGTTTAGGGACAGAACACGAGCAGTACTTC. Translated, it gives CASSLGTEHEQYF.

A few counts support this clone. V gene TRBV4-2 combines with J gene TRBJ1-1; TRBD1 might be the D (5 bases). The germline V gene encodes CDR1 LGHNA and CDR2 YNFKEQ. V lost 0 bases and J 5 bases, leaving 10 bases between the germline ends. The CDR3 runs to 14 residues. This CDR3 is CASSQESRVTEAFF. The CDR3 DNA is TGTGCCAGCAGCCAAGAAAGCAGGGTTACTGAAGCTTTCTTT.

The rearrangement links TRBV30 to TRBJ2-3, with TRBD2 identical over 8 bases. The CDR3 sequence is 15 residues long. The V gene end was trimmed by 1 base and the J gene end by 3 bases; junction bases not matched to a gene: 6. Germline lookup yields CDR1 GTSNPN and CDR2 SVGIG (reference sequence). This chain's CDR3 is CAWSEVGGATDTQYF. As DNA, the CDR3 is TGTGCCTGGAGTGAGGTCGGGGGGGCGACAGATACGCAGTATTTT.

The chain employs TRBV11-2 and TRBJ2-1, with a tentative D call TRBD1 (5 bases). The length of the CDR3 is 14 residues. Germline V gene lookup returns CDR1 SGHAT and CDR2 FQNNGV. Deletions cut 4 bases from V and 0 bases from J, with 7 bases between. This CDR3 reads CASSWGLSYNEQFF. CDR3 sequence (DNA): TGTGCCAGCAGCTGGGGCCTCTCCTACAATGAGCAGTTCTTC.

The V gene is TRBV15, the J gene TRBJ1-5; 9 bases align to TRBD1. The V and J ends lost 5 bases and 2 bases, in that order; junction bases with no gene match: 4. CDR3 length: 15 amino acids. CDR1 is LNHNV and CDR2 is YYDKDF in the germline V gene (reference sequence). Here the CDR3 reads CATSGGQGGNQPQHF. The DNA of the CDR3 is TGTGCCACCAGCGGGGGACAGGGCGGCAATCAGCCCCAGCATTTT. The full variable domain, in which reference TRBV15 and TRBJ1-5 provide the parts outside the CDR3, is DAMVIQNPRYQVTQFGKPVTLSCSQTLNHNVMYWYQQKSSQAPKLLFHYYDKDFNNEADTPDNFQSRRPNTSFCFLDIRSPGLGDTAMYLCATSGGQGGNQPQHFGDGTRLSIL.

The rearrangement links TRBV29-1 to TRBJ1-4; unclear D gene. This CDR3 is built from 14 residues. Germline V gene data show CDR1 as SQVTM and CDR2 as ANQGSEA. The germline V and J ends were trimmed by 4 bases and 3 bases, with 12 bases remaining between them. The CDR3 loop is CSVGGRQSNEKLFF. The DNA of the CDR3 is TGCAGCGTTGGTGGTAGGCAGTCTAATGAAAAACTGTTTTTT.

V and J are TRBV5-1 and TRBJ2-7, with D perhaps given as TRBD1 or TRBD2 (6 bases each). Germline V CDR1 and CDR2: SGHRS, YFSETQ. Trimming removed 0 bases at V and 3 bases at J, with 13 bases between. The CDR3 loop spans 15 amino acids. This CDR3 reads CASSLAGARVYEQYF. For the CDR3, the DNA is TGCGCCAGCAGCTTGGCGGGGGCCCGGGTCTACGAGCAGTACTTC. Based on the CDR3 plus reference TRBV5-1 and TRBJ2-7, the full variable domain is KAGVTQTPRYLIKTRGQQVTLSCSPISGHRSVSWYQQTPGQGLQFLFEYFSETQRNKGNFPGRFSGRQFSNSRSEMNVSTLELGDSALYLCASSLAGARVYEQYFGPGTRLTVT.

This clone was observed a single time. The CDR3 reads CASSLAGASYNEQFF. CDR3 in DNA: TGTGCCAGCAGTTTAGCGGGAGCCTCCTACAATGAGCAGTTCTTC. This chain joins TRBV6-5 and TRBJ2-1; 9 positions agree with TRBD2. J lost 0 bases, V lost 4 bases, and 1 base had no gene match. The germline V gene has CDR1 MNHEY and CDR2 SVGAGI. The CDR3 spans 15 residues.

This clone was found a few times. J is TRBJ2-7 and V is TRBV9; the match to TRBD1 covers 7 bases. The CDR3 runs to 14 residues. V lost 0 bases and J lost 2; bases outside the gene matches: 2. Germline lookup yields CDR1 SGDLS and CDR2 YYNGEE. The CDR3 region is CASSVGQGAYEQYF. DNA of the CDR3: TGTGCCAGCAGCGTAGGTCAGGGGGCCTACGAGCAGTACTTC.

CDR3 amino acids: CASSVLGSPASGANVLTF. Written as DNA, the CDR3 is TGTGCCAGCAGCGTATTGGGCTCTCCCGCTTCTGGGGCCAACGTCCTGACTTTC. This chain connects TRBV9 to TRBJ2-6, with D unresolved. Trimming removed 1 base from V and 1 base from J, with 15 bases in between. Germline CDR1 and CDR2: SGDLS and YYNGEE. This CDR3 is 18 amino acids long. The entire variable domain, with the rest obtained from reference TRBV9 and TRBJ2-6, is as follows: DSGVTQTPKHLITATGQRVTLRCSPRSGDLSVYWYQQSLDQGLQFLIQYYNGEERAKGNILERFSAQQFPDLHSELNLSSLELGDSALYFCASSVLGSPASGANVLTFGAGSRLTVL.